The clone carrying this TCR beta chain was seen a few times. Its antigen is not known. The PCR made use of 60 Vbeta and 13 Jbeta primers. The repertoire was sequenced with immunoSEQ multiplex PCR; TCRdb's copy has only in-frame clones and lacks some. The sample contains 170,000 or so clones, roughly 84% of which appear only once. This record belongs to a study of cytomegalovirus exposure and HLA in healthy donors. Regarding the study as a whole: TCR beta V- and J-gene trimming, according to a later analysis, was linked to a missense DCLRE1C variant. Later, an analysis showed that TCR beta chains associated with HLA were more clonally expanded than others that were equally common. The classifier was said to identify cytomegalovirus status with high specificity and sensitivity.

The V and J ends lost 4 bases and 8 bases respectively, with 17 bases between them. Germline V lookup: CDR1 SQVTM, CDR2 ANQGSEA. The CDR3 is 13 amino acids. The chain combines TRBV29-1 with TRBJ1-1; no definite D call. The material sequenced was PBMCs. The receptor was isolated from a boy aged 2 to 10 in good health and CMV-seronegative. CDR3 sequence reads: CSVVAFQLGEAFF. DNA of the CDR3: TGCAGCGTTGTTGCCTTCCAACTCGGGGAAGCTTTCTTT.